This TCR beta chain appears in the sequencing data of a study of technical replicates of blood from several donors. Clones were read by immunoSEQ multiplex PCR, and TCRdb kept only the in-frame ones, dropping some. The profile covers under 90,000 clones, with about nine tenths appearing a single time and roughly 0.25% taken by the ten largest. The CDR3 spans 14 residues. Trimming took 1 base from V and 3 from J; bases not matched to a gene: 2. Germline CDR1 is GTSNPN and CDR2 is SVGIG (reference sequence). The chain employs TRBV30 and TRBJ2-7, with 11 bases identical to TRBD1. Sequencing used T cells isolated from PBMCs. The origin of this receptor is a human donor in good health. The CDR3 region is CAWSAGTGGYEQYF. The CDR3 nucleotides read TGTGCCTGGAGTGCCGGGACAGGGGGCTACGAGCAGTACTTC.